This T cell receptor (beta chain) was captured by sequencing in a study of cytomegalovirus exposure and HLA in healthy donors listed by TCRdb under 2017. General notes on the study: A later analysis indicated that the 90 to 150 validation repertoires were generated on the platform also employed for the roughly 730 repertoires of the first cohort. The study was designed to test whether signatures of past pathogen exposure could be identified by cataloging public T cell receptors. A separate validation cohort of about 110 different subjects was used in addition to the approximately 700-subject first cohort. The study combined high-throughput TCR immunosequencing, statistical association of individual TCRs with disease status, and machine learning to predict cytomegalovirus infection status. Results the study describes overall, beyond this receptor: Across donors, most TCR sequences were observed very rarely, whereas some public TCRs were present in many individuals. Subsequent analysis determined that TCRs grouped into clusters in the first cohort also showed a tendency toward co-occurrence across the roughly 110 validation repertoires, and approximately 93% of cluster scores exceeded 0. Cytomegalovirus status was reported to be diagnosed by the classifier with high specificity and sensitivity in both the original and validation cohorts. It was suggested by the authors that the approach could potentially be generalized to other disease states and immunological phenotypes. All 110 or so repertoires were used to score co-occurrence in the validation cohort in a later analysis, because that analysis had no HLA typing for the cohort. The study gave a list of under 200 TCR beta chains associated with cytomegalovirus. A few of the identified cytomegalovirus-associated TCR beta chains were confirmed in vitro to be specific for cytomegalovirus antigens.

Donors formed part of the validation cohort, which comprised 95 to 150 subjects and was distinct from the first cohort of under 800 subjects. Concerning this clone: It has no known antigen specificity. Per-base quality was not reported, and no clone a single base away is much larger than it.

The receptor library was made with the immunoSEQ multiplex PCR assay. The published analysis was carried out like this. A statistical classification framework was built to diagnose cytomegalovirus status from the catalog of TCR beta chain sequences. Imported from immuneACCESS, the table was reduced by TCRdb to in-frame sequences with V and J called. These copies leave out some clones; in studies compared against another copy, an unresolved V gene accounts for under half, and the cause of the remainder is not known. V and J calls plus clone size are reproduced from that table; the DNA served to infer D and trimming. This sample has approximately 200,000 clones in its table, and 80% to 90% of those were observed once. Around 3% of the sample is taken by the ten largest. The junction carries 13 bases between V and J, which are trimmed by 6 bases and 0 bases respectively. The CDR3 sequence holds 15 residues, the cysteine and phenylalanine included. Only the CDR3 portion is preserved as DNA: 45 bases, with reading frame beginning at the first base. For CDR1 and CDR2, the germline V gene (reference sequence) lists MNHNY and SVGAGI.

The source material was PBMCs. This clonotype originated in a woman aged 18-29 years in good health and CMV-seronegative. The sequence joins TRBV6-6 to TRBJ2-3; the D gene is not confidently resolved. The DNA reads TGTGCCAGCAGGAGGTATGATTATAGCACAGATACGCAGTATTTT. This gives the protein CASRRYDYSTDTQYF.